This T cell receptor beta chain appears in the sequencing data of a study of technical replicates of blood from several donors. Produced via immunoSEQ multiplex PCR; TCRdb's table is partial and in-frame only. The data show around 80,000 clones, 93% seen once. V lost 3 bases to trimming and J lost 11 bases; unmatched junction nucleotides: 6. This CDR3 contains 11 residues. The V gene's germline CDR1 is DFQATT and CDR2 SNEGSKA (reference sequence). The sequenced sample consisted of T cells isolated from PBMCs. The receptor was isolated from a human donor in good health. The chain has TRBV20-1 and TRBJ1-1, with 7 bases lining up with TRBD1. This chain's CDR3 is CSASRGQSAFF. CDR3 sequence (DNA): TGCAGTGCTAGCCGGGGACAGTCGGCTTTCTTT.